The entry below describes one T cell receptor (beta chain). Its target is unknown. This sample is drawn from a study of OX40 agonist ivuxolimab in advanced cancers. Broader study findings: Compared with others, partial responders at 0.1-3.0 mg/kg displayed clonal expansion among the lowest. Low normalized clonal expansion also occurred in some nonresponding patients. There was clonal expansion of CD4+ and CD8+ blood T cells by week 6 at 0.1 to 3.0 mg/kg.

Trimming pared 6 bases from V and 4 bases from J, leaving 12 bases between. The CDR3 consists of 13 residues. Germline V gene lookup returns CDR1 SGHAT and CDR2 FQNNGV. The study sampled blood at baseline, cycle 4 day 1, and cycle 7 day 1. Profiling relied on immunoSEQ multiplex PCR, and the TCRdb table lists in-frame clones only, not all of them. The table lists tens of thousands of clones, approximately 84% of them singletons. The TCR was taken from an adult with an advanced solid tumor such as melanoma, head and neck, liver or kidney cancer. This chain uses TRBV11-2 with TRBJ1-2, with D possibly being TRBD1 (5 bases). This specimen was CD4+ or CD8+ T cells sorted from blood, taken in a trial of the OX40 agonist ivuxolimab. The CDR3 sequence is CASSRDGTYGYTF. In DNA form, the CDR3 reads TGTGCCAGCAGTCGGGACGGGACCTATGGCTACACCTTC.